Listed here are 25 T cell receptor beta chains from one sample, sequenced in a study of blood T cell repertoires in COVID-19 (dated by TCRdb to the early 2020s). Library preparation used the immunoSEQ multiplex PCR assay. The table was pulled from immuneACCESS by TCRdb, which kept in-frame rearrangements only. Such tables lose some clones; where checked, under half of the loss comes from unresolved V genes, and the rest has no known cause. The sample profile shows approximately 490,000 clones; about 85% of them were found once. Approximately 0.7% of the sample rests with the top ten. Sample: PBMCs or T cells enriched from blood (not recorded which). These receptors originate from a woman aged 18-35 years who had recovered from COVID-19.

The chain couples TRBV2 to TRBJ2-7, with 8 bases fitting TRBD1. V gave up 4 bases and J gave up 4 bases; unmatched junction bases: 3. Germline CDR1 SNHLY, CDR2 FYNNEI. The CDR3 has 13 amino acids. As DNA, the CDR3 is TGTGCCAGCAGTGCAGGGGGCGGGTACGAGCAGTACTTC. Amino acids: CASSAGGGYEQYF.

V is TRBV28 and J is TRBJ2-5; D not resolved. Germline CDR1 MDHEN, CDR2 SYDVKM. The V end was cut by 3 bases, the J end by 7 bases, with 6 bases between. This CDR3 is built from 11 residues. The CDR3 DNA is TGTGCCAGCAGTTTGGAGCGGACCCAGTACTTC. Translation gives CASSLERTQYF.

The genes are TRBV7-9 and TRBJ1-1; D remains ambiguous. Trimming pared 5 bases from V and 1 base from J, leaving 8 bases between. This CDR3 spans 13 amino acids. The V gene's germline CDR1 is SEHNR and CDR2 FQNEAQ (reference sequence). This chain's CDR3 is CASSPEQNTEAFF. In nucleotides, the CDR3 is TGTGCCAGCAGCCCCGAGCAGAACACTGAAGCTTTCTTT.

A remark on this clone: Its ends do not fully match the called genes, so a read error is possible. V usage is TRBV14 and J usage is TRBJ1-1; D is unresolved. CDR1 and CDR2 (germline): SGHDN, FVKESK. There are 11 residues in the CDR3. Here the CDR3 DNA reads TGTGCCAGCAGCCAAGTGGAGACCGTGGTTTGG. Translating gives CASSQVETVVW.

The rearrangement links TRBV12-3 or TRBV12-4 to TRBJ2-1, with D possibly matching TRBD2 (5 bases). V lost 2 bases and J 9 bases, leaving 11 bases between the germline ends. The CDR3 extends over 13 amino acids. The CDR3 region is CASSLFSAGEQFF. As DNA, the CDR3 is TGTGCCAGCAGTTTATTCTCCGCGGGTGAGCAGTTCTTC.

This clone was seen just once. The rearrangement uses TRBV6-5 and TRBJ2-7, with D uncertain. In germline, CDR1 is MNHEY, CDR2 SVGAGI. The V end lost 8 bases, the J end lost 4 bases, and 12 bases lay between the germline ends. The CDR3 loop spans 12 amino acids. The CDR3 sequence is CASSQVGYEQYF. For the CDR3, the DNA is TGTGCCAGCTCCCAGGTTGGGTACGAGCAGTACTTC.

As concerns this clone: The sample contains more than one DNA sequence encoding this CDR3. The chain carries TRBV14 and TRBJ1-6; the D is unclear. Looked up from germline, CDR1 is SGHDN and CDR2 is FVKESK. The CDR3 has 13 amino acids. Trimming cost V 0 bases and J 7 bases, with 4 bases left between them. This CDR3 reads CASSQDRNSPLHF. The CDR3, as DNA: TGTGCCAGCAGCCAAGACAGGAATTCACCCCTCCACTTT.

This clone was counted at least ten times. The same CDR3 is also encoded by other DNA sequences in this sample. The chain is built from TRBV19 and TRBJ1-1, with D possibly being TRBD1 (5 bases). Germline V CDR1 and CDR2: LNHDA, SQIVND (reference sequence). Trimming left V 2 bases short and J 1 base short, with 8 bases between. The CDR3 has 14 amino acids. In DNA, the CDR3 is TGTGCCAGTAGTATAACAGGTGGGAACACTGAAGCTTTCTTT. Translated: CASSITGGNTEAFF.

V gene TRBV5-1 combines with J gene TRBJ2-1; 8 positions agree with TRBD2. J lost 7 bases, V lost 4 bases, and 7 bases had no gene match. The CDR3 consists of 14 residues. The germline gives CDR1 SGHRS, CDR2 YFSETQ. The CDR3 DNA follows: TGCGCCAGCAGCCCTGGCGGGACTAGGAATGAGCAGTTCTTC. This codes for CASSPGGTRNEQFF.

The genes are TRBV28 and TRBJ2-3; D remains unclear. The germline V gene encodes CDR1 MDHEN and CDR2 SYDVKM. The CDR3 contains 12 residues. Trimming removed 3 bases from V and 6 bases from J, with 7 bases in between. Written as DNA, the CDR3 is TGTGCCAGCAGTTTCTCGAGGGATACGCAGTATTTT. It yields the protein CASSFSRDTQYF.

This clone occurred once. The chain uses TRBV7-6 and TRBJ2-3; TRBD1 matches at 9 bases. The CDR3 consists of 13 residues. The germline V gene encodes CDR1 SGHVS and CDR2 FNYEAQ. With V trimmed by 8 bases and J by 6 bases, 6 bases remained unmatched. This CDR3 is CASRTGEGDTQYF. CDR3 sequence (DNA): TGTGCCAGCCGGACAGGGGAGGGGGATACGCAGTATTTT.

This clone has only one observation. This chain connects TRBV27 to TRBJ2-2; maybe TRBD1 (5 bases). This CDR3 contains 12 residues. The germline CDR1 and CDR2 sequences are MNHEY and SMNVEV (reference sequence). V was trimmed by 5 bases and J by 9 bases, leaving 10 bases between them. The CDR3 region has the DNA TGTGCCAGCAGTCCAGGGTTGCGGGAGCTGTTTTTT. Its protein is CASSPGLRELFF.

The table lists this clone with a few counts. The chain employs TRBV3-1 (or the pseudogene TRBV3-2) and TRBJ1-4; TRBD1 agrees at 7 bases. Losses at the gene ends were 6 bases for V and 4 bases for J; bases not matched to a gene: 11. Germline V CDR1 and CDR2: LGHDT, YNNKEL (reference sequence). The CDR3 has 16 residues. The CDR3, as DNA: TGTGCCAGCAGGCCCGAGACAGGGTATGGTAATGAAAAACTGTTTTTT. Protein product: CASRPETGYGNEKLFF.

The sample holds many counts of this clone. The chain combines TRBV5-4 with TRBJ2-1; 14 bases agree with TRBD2. Germline CDR1 SGHNT, CDR2 YYREEE (reference sequence). With V trimmed by 4 bases and J by 8 bases, 2 bases remained unmatched. This CDR3 region has 14 residues. DNA of the CDR3: TGTGCCAGCAGCCCGGGACTAGCGGGGGATGAGCAGTTCTTC. It codes for CASSPGLAGDEQFF.

J is TRBJ2-2 and V is TRBV4-1, with D maybe TRBD1 (5 bases). Germline V gene data show CDR1 as MGHRA and CDR2 as YSYEKL. Trimming left V 0 bases short and J 5 bases short, with 19 bases between. The CDR3 runs to 18 residues. CDR3 residues: CASSQDLGATTTTGELFF. The CDR3, as DNA: TGCGCCAGCAGCCAAGACCTAGGGGCCACAACTACGACCGGGGAGCTGTTTTTT.

This rearrangement joins TRBV4-1 to TRBJ1-4; tentative D call: TRBD1 (5 bases). CDR3 size: 15 residues. CDR1 is MGHRA, CDR2 YSYEKL, per germline. Trimming shortened V by 0 bases and J by 3 bases, and 8 bases separated the two germline ends. CDR3 nucleotide sequence: TGCGCCAGCAGCCAAGAAGGAGGGGCTAATGAAAAACTGTTTTTT. It encodes CASSQEGGANEKLFF.

This clone was seen once. J is TRBJ2-2 and V is TRBV2, with D uncertain. Per the germline V gene, CDR1 is SNHLY and CDR2 is FYNNEI. This CDR3 is 14 amino acids long. V dropped 5 bases and J dropped 1 base, with 8 bases sitting between them. For the CDR3, the DNA is TGTGCCAGCAGTCCAACAGTGAACACCGGGGAGCTGTTTTTT. This codes for CASSPTVNTGELFF.

V is TRBV5-1 and J is TRBJ2-1, with 12 bases lining up with TRBD2. This CDR3 is 17 amino acids long. Germline CDR1 SGHRS, CDR2 YFSETQ. J lost 9 bases, V lost 0 bases, and 10 bases had no gene match. CDR3 loop: CASSLGLAGAPQSEQFF. CDR3 coding DNA: TGCGCCAGCAGCTTGGGACTAGCGGGGGCACCCCAAAGTGAGCAGTTCTTC. The full variable domain, with the rest looked up from reference TRBV5-1 and TRBJ2-1, is KAGVTQTPRYLIKTRGQQVTLSCSPISGHRSVSWYQQTPGQGLQFLFEYFSETQRNKGNFPGRFSGRQFSNSRSEMNVSTLELGDSALYLCASSLGLAGAPQSEQFFGPGTRLTVL.

This chain uses TRBV14 with TRBJ1-4; D is possibly TRBD1 (5 bases). V lost 2 bases, J lost 8 bases, and 12 bases lay in between. Germline CDR1 reads SGHDN; CDR2 reads FVKESK. This CDR3 has 14 residues. CDR3 sequence (DNA): TGTGCCAGCAGCCAATCCAGGGTCTCCGAAAAACTGTTTTTT. This gives the protein CASSQSRVSEKLFF.

This chain uses TRBV9 with TRBJ1-2; D possibly corresponds to TRBD1 (6 bases). Germline CDR1 and CDR2: SGDLS and YYNGEE. The length of the CDR3 is 14 residues. V dropped 6 bases and J dropped 5 bases, with 17 bases sitting between them. The CDR3 DNA sequence: TGTGCCAGCACTATGACAGGCGCACCGTATGGCTACACCTTC. Translation: CASTMTGAPYGYTF.

The chain combines TRBV5-1 with TRBJ2-2; 7 bases fit TRBD2. After removal of 4 bases from V and 7 bases from J, the junction contained 19 bases not matched to a gene. Germline CDR1 is SGHRS and CDR2 is YFSETQ. This CDR3 has 18 residues. The CDR3 loop reads CASSLLSTPGRVDGELFF. Here the CDR3 DNA reads TGCGCCAGCAGCCTCCTTTCAACGCCAGGGAGGGTAGACGGGGAGCTGTTTTTT.

The CDR3 region has the DNA TGTGCCAGCAGCTTTTGGGAGGATGGCTACACCTTC. Protein product: CASSFWEDGYTF. The rearrangement links TRBV7-9 to TRBJ1-2; no clear D. The CDR3 extends over 12 amino acids. V lost 3 bases and J lost 6, with 8 bases in between. Germline V gene lookup returns CDR1 SEHNR and CDR2 FQNEAQ (reference sequence).

V usage is TRBV2 and J usage is TRBJ2-3; D unresolved. The CDR3 has 12 residues. Germline V gene data show CDR1 as SNHLY and CDR2 as FYNNEI. The germline V and J ends were trimmed by 7 bases and 2 bases, with 7 bases remaining between them. The CDR3 protein is CASKTTTDTQYF. The DNA of the CDR3 is TGTGCCAGCAAAACTACCACAGATACGCAGTATTTT.

In nucleotides, the CDR3 is TGTGCCTGGATGAGGGGAGGGACCTCCTACGAGCAGTACTTC. Its protein is CAWMRGGTSYEQYF. V is TRBV30 and J is TRBJ2-7; TRBD2 agrees at 7 bases. Trimming removed 4 bases from V and 0 bases from J; junction bases left unmatched: 6. Per germline, CDR1 GTSNPN and CDR2 SVGIG (reference sequence). The CDR3 is 14 amino acids.

The table lists this clone with a count of one. The chain carries TRBV3-1 (or the pseudogene TRBV3-2) and TRBJ2-5; 8 positions agree with TRBD1. The J segment lost 3 bases and the V segment lost 2 bases, leaving 5 bases of the junction unmatched. In germline, CDR1 is LGHDT, CDR2 YNNKEL (reference sequence). This CDR3 has 15 residues. CDR3 amino acids: CASSQSPDREETQYF. CDR3 in DNA: TGTGCCAGCAGCCAAAGCCCGGACAGGGAAGAGACCCAGTACTTC.